These T cell receptor beta chains were read from a single sample in a study of T cells in Graves' hyperthyroidism and ophthalmopathy. TCRdb reprocessed the multiplex PCR reads with MiXCR, giving one entry per CDR3 protein. The sample lists approximately 690,000 distinct CDR3 sequences; about 14% were seen once. Sequencing was performed on blood. These TCRs come from a woman between 45 and 65 years old with Graves' ophthalmopathy. CDR3s include the opening cysteine and the closing phenylalanine or tryptophan. The order of the fields is D gene, V gene, clone size, J gene, CDR3 protein, CDR3 DNA. D genes are given only for firm matches. A row's size may be missing; if present it is once, few, many or a size class.

NA	TRBV28	few	TRBJ2-3	CASSLIWAANRGTGTQYF	TGTGCCAGCAGTTTAATTTGGGCCGCAAATAGGGGCACAGGTACGCAGTATTTT
TRBD2	TRBV7-2	many	TRBJ2-5	CASSYQGLAGQETQYF	TGTGCCAGCAGCTACCAAGGACTAGCGGGGCAAGAGACCCAGTACTTC
TRBD2	TRBV20-1	NA	TRBJ2-1	CSARKTSGSNEQFF	TGCAGTGCTAGAAAGACTAGCGGGAGTAATGAGCAGTTCTTC
TRBD1	TRBV2	many	TRBJ1-5	CASLMDREFRQPQHF	TGTGCCAGCCTCATGGACAGGGAATTTCGCCAGCCCCAGCATTTT
NA	TRBV27	few	TRBJ2-5	CASSLKYQETQCF	TGTGCCAGCAGCCTGAAGTACCAAGAGACCCAGTGCTTC
TRBD1	TRBV20-1	many	TRBJ1-5	CSARVEGAWQPQHF	TGCAGTGCTAGAGTGGAGGGGGCCTGGCAGCCCCAGCATTTT
NA	TRBV12-3/TRBV12-4	many	TRBJ1-1	CASSLSPGLEAFF	TGTGCCAGCAGTTTATCACCAGGATTAGAAGCTTTCTTT
TRBD1	TRBV9	few	TRBJ1-3	CASSARQQGTGNTIYF	TGTGCCAGCAGCGCCCGTCAACAGGGGACGGGAAACACCATATATTTT
NA	TRBV12-3/TRBV12-4	many	TRBJ2-1	CASSMTRAGTANYNEQFF	TGTGCCAGCAGTATGACACGGGCAGGGACCGCCAACTACAATGAGCAGTTCTTC
NA	TRBV6-1	many	TRBJ2-1	CASSEASVGEQFF	TGTGCCAGCAGTGAAGCCAGCGTCGGTGAGCAGTTCTTC
NA	TRBV28	few	TRBJ2-7	CASLDYRNYEQYF	TGTGCCAGTCTGGACTACCGAAATTACGAGCAGTACTTC
NA	TRBV4-3	few	TRBJ2-1	CASSQDPPGIRTRYNEQFF	TGCGCCAGCAGCCAAGACCCCCCGGGAATACGCACAAGATACAATGAGCAGTTCTTC
TRBD1	TRBV28	many	TRBJ2-7	CASSPQTGTLEQYF	TGTGCCAGCAGTCCCCAGACAGGGACCTTGGAGCAGTACTTC
TRBD1	TRBV5-1	many	TRBJ2-7	CASSLAGTVHEQYF	TGCGCCAGCAGCTTGGCCGGGACAGTCCACGAGCAGTACTTC
TRBD2	TRBV20-1	many	TRBJ2-2	CSAILAGTSGRNGELFF	TGCAGTGCTATCTTAGCCGGGACTAGCGGGAGGAACGGGGAGCTGTTTTTT
TRBD1	TRBV29-1	many	TRBJ2-5	CSVEGQGAGETQYF	TGCAGCGTTGAAGGACAGGGGGCAGGAGAGACCCAGTACTTC
NA	TRBV11-3	many	TRBJ2-7	CASSSRTERSYEQYF	TGTGCCAGCAGCTCCCGGACAGAACGCTCCTACGAGCAGTACTTC
NA	TRBV6-1	many	TRBJ2-1	CASRETGSSYNEQFF	TGTGCCAGCAGGGAGACGGGGAGCTCCTACAATGAGCAGTTCTTC
TRBD1	TRBV9	many	TRBJ2-3	CASSPPGQSTDTQYF	TGTGCCAGCAGCCCCCCGGGACAGAGCACAGATACGCAGTATTTT
NA	TRBV12-3/TRBV12-4	many	TRBJ2-7	CASSFGGSFSEQYF	TGTGCCAGCAGTTTCGGGGGATCTTTTTCCGAGCAGTACTTC